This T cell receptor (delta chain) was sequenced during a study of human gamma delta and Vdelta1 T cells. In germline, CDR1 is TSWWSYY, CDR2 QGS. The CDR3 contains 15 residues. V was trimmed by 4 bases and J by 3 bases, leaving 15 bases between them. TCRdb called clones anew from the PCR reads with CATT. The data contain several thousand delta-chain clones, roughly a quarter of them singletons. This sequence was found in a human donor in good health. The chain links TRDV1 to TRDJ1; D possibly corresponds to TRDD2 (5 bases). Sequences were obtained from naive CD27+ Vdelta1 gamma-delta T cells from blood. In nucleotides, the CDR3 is TGTGCTCTTGGGGTCCACGGCCTTCTGTCCGATAAACTCATCTTT. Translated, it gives CALGVHGLLSDKLIF.